This T cell receptor (beta chain) emerged from a study of cytomegalovirus exposure and HLA in healthy donors. With 60 Vbeta and 13 Jbeta primers, the PCR was carried out. The repertoire was sequenced with immunoSEQ multiplex PCR; TCRdb's copy has only in-frame clones and lacks some. The data contain about 98,000 clones, approximately 79% of them singletons. There are 13 residues in the CDR3. V shed 1 base and J shed 7 bases, with 7 bases lying between them. Germline values: CDR1 SGHVS, CDR2 FQNEAQ. V is TRBV7-8 and J is TRBJ1-4; no reliable D call. This TCR came from a male donor in good health and CMV-seronegative. Sequencing input: PBMCs. The CDR3 protein is CASSLGRGEKLFF. The CDR3 region has the DNA TGTGCCAGCAGCTTAGGCCGGGGTGAAAAACTGTTTTTT.